In its sample, the clone carrying this TCR beta chain was seen many times. Its antigen is as yet unknown. The V and J ends lost 4 bases and 4 bases respectively, with 7 bases between them. Germline CDR1 is MNHEY and CDR2 is SMNVEV (reference sequence). This CDR3 is 12 amino acids long. Ophthalmopathy cases scored 3 or more on the Clinical Activity Score and 4 or more on NOSPECS grade, with duration below 3 months. The CDR3 regions of TCR beta were amplified from RNA transcripts. HTBI primers drove first-round RT-PCR of the TCR CDR3. TCRdb independently ran MiXCR on the multiplex PCR reads; one entry per CDR3 protein. The sample records fewer than 650,000 distinct CDR3 sequences, under 15% being singletons. This sample is part of a study of T cells in Graves' hyperthyroidism and ophthalmopathy. Study conclusions and caveats: Most thyroid clonotypes that were expanded above 0.001 also turned up in blood. Ophthalmopathy cases were set apart from stable hyperthyroidism by a 13 V-J model.

V usage is TRBV27 and J usage is TRBJ1-2; D remains unclear. The origin of this receptor is a woman aged 40 to 49 with Graves' ophthalmopathy. Input material: blood. The CDR3 DNA reads TGTGCCAGCAGTTCCCCTGGCTATGGCTACACCTTC. Translation: CASSSPGYGYTF.